The clone carrying this T cell receptor beta chain was detected once. For every subset, genomic DNA was evenly distributed across several immunoSEQ plates. Sequencing was performed with immunoSEQ multiplex PCR; in TCRdb, only in-frame clones are kept and a portion is missing. The sample has about 2 million clones, roughly 94% seen once. The V and J ends lost 4 bases and 7 bases, in that order; junction bases with no gene match: 6. Germline lookup yields CDR1 SGHTA and CDR2 FQGTGA. There are 16 residues in the CDR3. Naive CD8 cells, CD45RO-negative and positively selected for CCR7, excluded terminally differentiated effector memory CD45RA+ cells. The data derive from a study of shared clonotypes between healthy human individuals.

The sequence came from a man younger than 35 in good health. The material sequenced was naive CD8+ T cells sorted from blood. This chain connects TRBV7-3 to TRBJ2-2, with 13 positions matching TRBD2. The CDR3 reads CASSSGLAGAGGELFF. The CDR3 DNA follows: TGTGCCAGCAGCTCCGGACTAGCGGGGGCGGGCGGGGAGCTGTTTTTT.